This record looks at one T cell receptor beta chain sequence and its context. The TCR beta repertoire was assessed by survey-level immunoSEQ sequencing. Profiling relied on immunoSEQ multiplex PCR, and the TCRdb table lists in-frame clones only, not all of them. The table records nearly 70,000 clones, 90% to 95% of them present only once. J was trimmed by 6 bases and V by 3 bases; bases with no gene match: 6. There are 14 residues in the CDR3. Per germline, CDR1 GTSNPN and CDR2 SVGIG (reference sequence). The chain couples TRBV30 to TRBJ1-5; 9 bases are a match to TRBD1. The sequence derives from a man aged 40-50 years with rheumatoid arthritis. Material for sequencing was PBMCs. This chain's CDR3 is CAWRQGATGQPQHF. The DNA of the CDR3 is TGTGCCTGGAGACAGGGGGCGACGGGTCAGCCCCAGCATTTT.